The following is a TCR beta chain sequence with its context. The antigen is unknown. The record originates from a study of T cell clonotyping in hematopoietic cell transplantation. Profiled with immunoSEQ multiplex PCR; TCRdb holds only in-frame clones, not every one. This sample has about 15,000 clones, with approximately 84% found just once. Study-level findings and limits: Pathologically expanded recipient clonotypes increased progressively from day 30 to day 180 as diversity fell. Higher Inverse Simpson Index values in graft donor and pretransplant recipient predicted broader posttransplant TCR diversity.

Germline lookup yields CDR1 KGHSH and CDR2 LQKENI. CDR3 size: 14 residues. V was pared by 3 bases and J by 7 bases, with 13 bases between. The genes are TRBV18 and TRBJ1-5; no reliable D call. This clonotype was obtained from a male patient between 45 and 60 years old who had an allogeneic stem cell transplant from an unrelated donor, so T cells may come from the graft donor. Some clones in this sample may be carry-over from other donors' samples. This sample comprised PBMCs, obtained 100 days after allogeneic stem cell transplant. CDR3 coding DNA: TGTGCCAGCTCACCGACGGTCCAATGGCAGCCCCAGCATTTT. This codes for CASSPTVQWQPQHF.